A selection of T cell receptor beta chains follows, all from one sample in a study of spatial heterogeneity in lung cancer. From the 5' RACE reads, TCRdb called clonotypes with MiXCR, one entry per CDR3 protein. This sample has 45,000 to 65,000 distinct CDR3 sequences, with about 7% found just once. Sequences were derived from PBMCs, sampled at surgery. Receptors originate from a female donor with early-stage non-small cell lung cancer. Each CDR3 is given without its conserved first and last residue. Clone size is shown for a subset of rows, as once, few, many or a class of expanded clone.

v_call,clone_size,cdr3_aa
TRBV11-1,many,ASSSQMTGELF
TRBV2,many,ASHISLDTQY
TRBV28,many,ASYRTGVRETQY
TRBV10-3,.,AISDPTRAPGEQY
TRBV7-9,.,ASSPVGFNTEAF
TRBV3-1,.,ASSQVRAGAPTGELF
TRBV12-3/TRBV12-4,many,ASSFSASVGGDTQY
TRBV2,many,ASSGTGGTDTQY
TRBV5-4,many,ASSLGVSVNTEAF
TRBV5-1,many,ASSLMETDTQY